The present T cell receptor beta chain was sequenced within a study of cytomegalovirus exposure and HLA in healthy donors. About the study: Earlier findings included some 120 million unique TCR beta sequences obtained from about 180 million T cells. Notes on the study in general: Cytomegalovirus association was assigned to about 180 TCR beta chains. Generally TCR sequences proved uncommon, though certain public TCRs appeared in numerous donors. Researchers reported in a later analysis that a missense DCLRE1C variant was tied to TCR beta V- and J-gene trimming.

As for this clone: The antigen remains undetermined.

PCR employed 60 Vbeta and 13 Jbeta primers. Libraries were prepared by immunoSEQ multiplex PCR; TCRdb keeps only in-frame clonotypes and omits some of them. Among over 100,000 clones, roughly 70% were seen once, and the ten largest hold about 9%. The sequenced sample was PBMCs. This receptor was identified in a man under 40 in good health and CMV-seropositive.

The CDR3 DNA reads as TGTGCCAGCAGTTTAAGAGGGCTAGAGGGCGGAGAGACCCAGTACTTC. Its protein product is CASSLRGLEGGETQYF. The gene calls are TRBV28 and TRBJ2-5, with D possibly matching TRBD2 (5 bases). Trimming shortened V by 2 bases and J by 4 bases, and 17 bases separated the two germline ends. Germline V gene sequence: CDR1 MDHEN, CDR2 SYDVKM. CDR3 size: 16 residues.